This T cell receptor beta chain was obtained from a study of blood T cell repertoires in COVID-19. About the study: From the United States, Italy and Spain came samples of acute and convalescent COVID-19.

In the authors' methods: Counts of nucleated cells, estimated from reference gene primer amplification, were obtained. TCRdb keeps only in-frame clones here, not all; method: immunoSEQ multiplex PCR. The D gene and trimming were derived from the DNA, and the V and J assignments and clone size from that table. Of 150,000 to 200,000 clones listed, 70% to 85% are singletons. The germline V gene has CDR1 GTSNPN and CDR2 SVGIG (reference sequence). This CDR3 has 11 residues. Sequencing used peripheral blood. The chain has TRBV30 and TRBJ1-2; a possible D gene is TRBD1 (6 bases). This TCR was recovered from a woman aged 30 to 39 with acute or convalescent COVID-19. CDR3 residues: CGGGRTYGYTF. As DNA, the CDR3 is TGTGGGGGGGGCAGGACTTATGGCTACACCTTC.